Below, 5 T cell receptor beta chains from the same sample are listed, as sequenced in a study of blood T cell repertoires in COVID-19. Only in-frame clones appear in the TCRdb table, and some are missing; sequencing was by immunoSEQ multiplex PCR. There are over 100,000 clones in the sample; around 89% occur only once, and around 4.2% lies in the top ten. Sequenced sample: peripheral blood. The receptors were gathered from a man between 60 and 75 years old with COVID-19, enrolled during active disease.

The gene calls are TRBV19 and TRBJ2-4, with D maybe TRBD1 (6 bases). From germline, CDR1 is LNHDA and CDR2 SQIVND (reference sequence). This CDR3 contains 15 residues. Trimming left V 6 bases short and J 6 bases short, with 18 bases between. CDR3 sequence reads: CASSLWTERRNIQYF. CDR3 coding DNA: TGTGCCAGTAGCCTATGGACAGAGCGGAGAAACATTCAGTACTTC.

The V call is TRBV6-5, the J call TRBJ2-2, with TRBD1 matching over 8 bases. With V trimmed by 2 bases and J by 6 bases, 8 bases remained unmatched. In germline, CDR1 is MNHEY, CDR2 SVGAGI. The CDR3 consists of 16 residues. CDR3 in DNA: TGTGCCAGCAGTTACGCCCGGACAGGGAGATCCGGGGAGCTGTTTTTT. This encodes CASSYARTGRSGELFF.

The V gene is TRBV10-3, the J gene TRBJ1-1, with unresolved D. Germline values: CDR1 ENHRY, CDR2 SYGVKD. Trimming left V 8 bases short and J 2 bases short, with 9 bases between. The CDR3 is 12 residues long. The DNA for the CDR3 is TGTGCCATCCGGGGAGGCAACACTGAAGCTTTCTTT. Its translation: CAIRGGNTEAFF.

The J gene is TRBJ2-7, the V gene TRBV6-2 or TRBV6-3; D ambiguous. CDR1 is MNHEY, CDR2 SVGEGT, per germline. CDR3 size: 11 residues. The V gene lost 5 bases and the J gene lost 6 bases, with 8 bases spanning the gap. The CDR3 bases are TGTGCCAGCAGTAGATACGGCGAGCAGTACTTC. Protein product: CASSRYGEQYF.

The chain links TRBV30 to TRBJ1-5, with a tentative D call TRBD1 (6 bases). The CDR3 has 13 amino acids. The V end lost 4 bases, the J end lost 7 bases, and 14 bases lay between the germline ends. Germline V gene lookup returns CDR1 GTSNPN and CDR2 SVGIG (reference sequence). The CDR3 is CAWTRGLNQPQHF. The CDR3 bases are TGTGCCTGGACGCGGGGGCTTAACCAGCCCCAGCATTTT.